These 26 T cell receptor beta chains were all obtained from the same sample, sequenced in a study of T cell repertoires in cytomegalovirus infection. TCRdb reprocessed the reads via MiXCR and lists one record per CDR3 protein. The sample lists 560,000 or so distinct CDR3 sequences; approximately 17% were seen once. Specimen: CD8+ T cells from PBMCs. The receptor source for this set is a human donor in good health (CMV status not recorded). Some clones in this sample may be carry-over from other donors' samples.

In this sample, this clonotype turned up many times. This chain joins TRBV28 and TRBJ2-7; TRBD1 aligns across 7 bases. The ends lost 2 bases at V and 4 bases at J; junction bases unmatched: 8. This CDR3 is built from 15 residues. Germline lookup yields CDR1 MDHEN and CDR2 SYDVKM. In DNA form, the CDR3 reads TGTGCCAGCAGTTTAAACAGGGGCGCCCCGTACGAGCAGTACTTC. It encodes CASSLNRGAPYEQYF.

J is TRBJ2-7 and V is TRBV2; D remains unclear. The CDR3 runs to 10 residues. The V gene lost 4 bases and the J gene lost 7 bases, with 5 bases spanning the gap. The germline V gene encodes CDR1 SNHLY and CDR2 FYNNEI. In DNA, the CDR3 is TGTGCCAGCAGTGGTTGGGAGCAGTACTTC. Its translation: CASSGWEQYF. The full variable domain, in which reference TRBV2 and TRBJ2-7 provide the parts outside the CDR3, is EPEVTQTPSHQVTQMGQEVILRCVPISNHLYFYWYRQILGQKVEFLVSFYNNEISEKSEIFDDQFSVERPDGSNFTLKIRSTKLEDSAMYFCASSGWEQYFGPGTRLTVT.

The chain carries TRBV28 and TRBJ1-2; unclear D gene. Trimming removed 3 bases from V and 1 base from J, with 12 bases in between. Germline values: CDR1 MDHEN, CDR2 SYDVKM. The CDR3 extends over 15 amino acids. The CDR3 protein is CASSFAAGLNYGYTF. The CDR3, as DNA: TGTGCCAGCAGTTTTGCTGCGGGCCTTAACTATGGCTACACCTTC.

This clonotype was found many times. The chain carries TRBV7-9 and TRBJ2-1, with 9 positions matching TRBD1. This CDR3 is built from 16 residues. Germline values: CDR1 SEHNR, CDR2 FQNEAQ (reference sequence). The V and J ends lost 5 bases and 5 bases, in that order; junction bases with no gene match: 10. CDR3 bases: TGTGCCAGCAGCCCCCGGGACAGGGCCCCAGACAATGAGCAGTTCTTC. Its translation: CASSPRDRAPDNEQFF. Together with reference TRBV7-9 and TRBJ2-1, the CDR3 gives the full variable domain: DTGVSQNPRHKITKRGQNVTFRCDPISEHNRLYWYRQTLGQGPEFLTYFQNEAQLEKSRLLSDRFSAERPKGSFSTLEIQRTEQGDSAMYLCASSPRDRAPDNEQFFGPGTRLTVL.

This clonotype was recorded once. A much larger clone differs by one base, so this may be a read error. This sequence joins TRBV7-9 and TRBJ1-1, with D hard to call. Germline CDR1 reads SEHNR; CDR2 reads FQNEAQ (reference sequence). The CDR3 spans 17 residues. The CDR3 DNA reads TGTGCCAGCAGCCCGCTCTCCGCTCCGCGAATGAACACTGTAGCTTTCTTT. Residues: CASSPLSAPRMNTVAFF.

This clonotype was observed a few times. J is TRBJ2-2 and V is TRBV6-2 or TRBV6-3; a possible D gene is TRBD2 (5 bases). Germline V gene sequence: CDR1 MNHEY, CDR2 SVGEGT. Trimming pared 7 bases from V and 11 bases from J, leaving 11 bases between. CDR3 size: 11 residues. The CDR3 spells CASTTGRELFF. CDR3 nucleotide sequence: TGTGCCAGCACAACGGGGAGAGAGCTGTTTTTT.

This clonotype was seen ten or more times. CDR3 sequence: CASSDGTGGAYEQYF. The CDR3 nucleotides read TGTGCCAGCAGCGACGGGACAGGGGGGGCCTACGAGCAGTACTTC. V and J are TRBV7-2 and TRBJ2-7, with TRBD1 identical over 11 bases. CDR3 length: 15 amino acids. CDR1 and CDR2 (germline): SGHTA, FQGNSA. Germline trimming cut 5 bases from V and 2 bases from J; bases unmatched to any gene: 5.

The chain links TRBV2 to TRBJ2-7; D is possibly TRBD2 (7 bases). The germline V gene has CDR1 SNHLY and CDR2 FYNNEI. The CDR3 consists of 17 residues. Trimming took off 6 bases at V and 5 bases at J, with 26 bases between the two ends. Written as DNA, the CDR3 is TGTGCCAGCAGGGTACAGGTGCGGGGGCCCCGGGGGGACGAGCAGTACTTC. Amino acid sequence: CASRVQVRGPRGDEQYF.

This clonotype was detected many times. This sequence joins TRBV7-9 and TRBJ1-5; D uncertain. V was trimmed by 1 base and J by 4 bases, leaving 11 bases between them. The CDR3 covers 15 residues. Germline V gene data show CDR1 as SEHNR and CDR2 as FQNEAQ (reference sequence). The CDR3 DNA is TGTGCCAGCAGCTTAGATGAACAGTTAAATCAGCCCCAGCATTTT. This gives the protein CASSLDEQLNQPQHF.

This clonotype appeared many times. The chain uses TRBV7-2 and TRBJ2-3; possible D gene TRBD2, 5 bases. The CDR3 runs to 16 residues. Trimming removed 5 bases from V and 4 bases from J, with 19 bases in between. Germline V CDR1 and CDR2: SGHTA, FQGNSA. This CDR3 reads CASSLGDSPRADTQYF. As DNA, the CDR3 is TGTGCCAGCAGCCTGGGAGACTCTCCCCGGGCAGATACGCAGTATTTT.

The J gene is TRBJ2-7, the V gene TRBV28; 9 positions match TRBD2. Trimming took 10 bases from V and 6 from J; bases not matched to a gene: 7. CDR3 length: 12 residues. CDR1 MDHEN and CDR2 SYDVKM come from the germline V gene. CDR3 sequence: CATCSGGFEQYF. The CDR3 nucleotides are TGTGCCACATGTAGCGGGGGCTTCGAGCAGTACTTC.

The V gene is TRBV9, the J gene TRBJ1-2; possibly TRBD1 for D (5 bases). CDR1 is SGDLS and CDR2 is YYNGEE in the germline V gene. This CDR3 contains 15 residues. Trimming pared 0 bases from V and 2 bases from J, leaving 11 bases between. In DNA, the CDR3 is TGTGCCAGCAGCGTAGAGGGGACGGTGAACTATGGCTACACCTTC. It specifies CASSVEGTVNYGYTF.

This clonotype was detected many times. This rearrangement joins TRBV7-9 to TRBJ1-1; 7 bases are a match to TRBD1. The germline gives CDR1 SEHNR, CDR2 FQNEAQ (reference sequence). V dropped 1 base and J dropped 4; count of bases not matched to a gene: 3. CDR3 size: 14 residues. CDR3 DNA: TGTGCCAGCAGCTTAGGACAGGGATTCACTGAAGCTTTCTTT. Translation: CASSLGQGFTEAFF.

The chain couples TRBV3-1 to TRBJ2-7, with no clear D. The CDR3 totals 15 residues. The germline V and J ends were trimmed by 0 bases and 0 bases, with 9 bases remaining between them. Looked up from germline, CDR1 is LGHDT and CDR2 is YNNKEL (reference sequence). CDR3 DNA: TGTGCCAGCAGCCAAGATCAATATGTCTCCTACGAGCAGTACTTC. It is translated as CASSQDQYVSYEQYF.

This clonotype was seen repeatedly, ten times or more. The chain uses TRBV7-3 and TRBJ2-1; TRBD2 matches 7 bases. With 0 bases clipped from V and 7 bases from J, the junction kept 6 bases outside the gene matches. Germline CDR1 and CDR2: SGHTA and FQGTGA. The CDR3 consists of 15 residues. The chain's CDR3 is CASSLTGRRGNEQFF. CDR3 DNA: TGTGCCAGCAGCTTAACCGGGAGGAGAGGGAATGAGCAGTTCTTC.

The V and J genes are TRBV20-1 and TRBJ2-4, with 7 bases lining up with TRBD1. V dropped 5 bases and J dropped 2; count of bases not matched to a gene: 12. The germline gives CDR1 DFQATT, CDR2 SNEGSKA (reference sequence). The CDR3 spans 16 residues. CDR3 nucleotides: TGCAGTGCTCCCCCTTTAAGGGGGCTACCCAAAAACATTCAGTACTTC. This sequence encodes CSAPPLRGLPKNIQYF.

This clonotype has more than one count but fewer than ten. V and J are TRBV6-1 and TRBJ2-3; 9 bases agree with TRBD1. V lost 1 base to trimming and J lost 3 bases; unmatched junction nucleotides: 2. The germline V gene has CDR1 MNHNS and CDR2 SASEGT. The CDR3 contains 15 residues. The CDR3 DNA reads TGTGCCAGCAGTGAAGGGGACAGGGTTACAGATACGCAGTATTTT. It yields the protein CASSEGDRVTDTQYF.

This clonotype has just a few counts. The rearrangement links TRBV5-5 to TRBJ1-2, with TRBD1 as a possible D gene (5 bases). The CDR3 is made up of 16 amino acids. In germline, CDR1 is SGHKS, CDR2 YYEKEE (reference sequence). V lost 4 bases, J lost 4 bases, and 20 bases lay in between. CDR3 loop: CASSPDLRGRGYGYTF. CDR3 nucleotides: TGTGCCAGCAGCCCTGATCTGCGGGGGAGGGGCTATGGCTACACCTTC.

This clonotype has a handful of counts. The genes are TRBV10-3 and TRBJ2-7; TRBD1 agrees at 9 bases. Germline CDR1 reads ENHRY; CDR2 reads SYGVKD. The CDR3 has 17 residues. V gave up 0 bases and J gave up 2 bases; unmatched junction bases: 8. The CDR3 nucleotides are TGTGCCATCAGTGAGTCGGGGGGGGGACAGGGCACCTACGAGCAGTACTTC. This codes for CAISESGGGQGTYEQYF.

This clonotype came up a few times. A much larger clone differs from this one at a single base, so this may be a read error. This chain joins TRBV7-9 and TRBJ2-1, with D perhaps TRBD2 (5 bases). This CDR3 is 14 amino acids long. Germline V gives CDR1 SEHNR, CDR2 FQNEAQ (reference sequence). Trimming shortened V by 6 bases and J by 9 bases, and 18 bases separated the two germline ends. In nucleotides, the CDR3 is TGTGCCAGCAGTCACATCAGGAGGAGCGGTGAGCAGTTCTTC. It yields the protein CASSHIRRSGEQFF.

This clonotype was picked up a small number of times. The gene calls are TRBV3-1 and TRBJ1-1; 7 bases line up with TRBD1. The germline CDR1 and CDR2 sequences are LGHDT and YNNKEL (reference sequence). Losses at the gene ends were 4 bases for V and 6 bases for J; bases not matched to a gene: 5. This CDR3 has 13 residues. CDR3 nucleotides: TGTGCCAGCAGCCCCAGGGGGAAGGCTGAAGCTTTCTTT. Its protein product is CASSPRGKAEAFF. Variable domain in full (rest from reference TRBV3-1 and TRBJ1-1): DTAVSQTPKYLVTQMGNDKSIKCEQNLGHDTMYWYKQDSKKFLKIMFSYNNKELIINETVPNRFSPKSPDKAHLNLHINSLELGDSAVYFCASSPRGKAEAFFGQGTRLTVV.

As for this clonotype: A much larger clone differs from this one at a single base, so this may be a read error. The chain recombines TRBV11-3 with TRBJ2-1, with a weak D call TRBD2 (6 bases). Germline lookup yields CDR1 SGHNT and CDR2 YENEEA. V lost 5 bases and J 3 bases, leaving 20 bases between the germline ends. CDR3 length: 17 residues. The CDR3 sequence is CASSLQAGLNYYNEQFF. CDR3 coding DNA: TGTGCCAGCAGCCTGCAAGCGGGTTTAAACTACTACAATGAGCAGTTCTTC. The entire variable domain, with the rest obtained from reference TRBV11-3 and TRBJ2-1, is as follows: EAGVVQSPRYKIIEKKQPVAFWCNPISGHNTLYWYLQNLGQGPELLIRYENEEAVDDSQLPKDRFSAERLKGVDSTLKIQPAELGDSAVYLCASSLQAGLNYYNEQFFGPGTRLTVL.

This clonotype turned up a few times. A read error is possible here, since a much larger clone lies one base away. The chain employs TRBV5-1 and TRBJ2-1; TRBD1 matches 9 bases. This CDR3 is built from 17 residues. CDR1 and CDR2 from the germline V gene are SGHRS and YFSETQ. The CDR3 spells CACSLGRPGQGLVVQFF. CDR3 bases: TGCGCCTGCAGCTTGGGACGCCCGGGACAGGGTTTGGTAGTGCAGTTCTTC.

The sample holds a few counts of this clonotype. The chain is built from TRBV10-1 and TRBJ1-5; D may be TRBD1 (6 bases). The germline V gene has CDR1 WNHNN and CDR2 SYGVQD (reference sequence). The CDR3 consists of 15 residues. The V end lost 5 bases, the J end lost 7 bases, and 18 bases lay between the germline ends. The CDR3 nucleotides read TGCGCCAGCAGTCCTGGAAGAGGGGGGGACCAGCCCCAGCATTTT. This sequence encodes CASSPGRGGDQPQHF.

This clonotype appeared many times. The V gene is TRBV6-1, the J gene TRBJ2-7; TRBD2 agrees at 13 bases. This CDR3 has 16 residues. V was pared by 5 bases and J by 4 bases, with 8 bases of the junction left unmatched. CDR1 and CDR2 from the germline V gene are MNHNS and SASEGT. CDR3 sequence: CASSTPELAGGYEQYF. The CDR3 DNA is TGTGCCAGCAGTACCCCGGAACTAGCGGGAGGGTACGAGCAGTACTTC.

This clonotype was counted between two and nine times. The CDR3, as DNA: TGTGCTAGTGGGCCCCGACAGGGATACCCCACCGGGGAGCTGTTTTTT. This gives the protein CASGPRQGYPTGELFF. The chain recombines TRBV12-5 with TRBJ2-2, with 7 nucleotides matching TRBD1. V gave up 6 bases and J gave up 4 bases; unmatched junction bases: 11. From germline, CDR1 is LGHNT and CDR2 FRNRAP. This CDR3 has 16 residues.